The T cell receptor beta chain described here comes from a study of T cells in localized non-small cell lung cancer. Clones were sequenced by immunoSEQ multiplex PCR, and TCRdb holds only the in-frame ones, with some missing. The table includes 65,000 to 90,000 clones, around 80% detected once. The germline gives CDR1 SNHLY, CDR2 FYNNEI. The ends were cut back, 6 bases at V and 4 bases at J, with 15 bases in the middle. The CDR3 has 14 residues. Study results and limitations: Out of the top 100 tumor clones, a median approximately 57 were seen in adjacent lung. Sequence data derive from only one tumor region, so heterogeneity remains possible.

As for this clone: Its antigen is undetermined.

This sample comprised PBMCs, obtained before any cancer treatment. This clonotype was obtained from a man between 40 and 70 years old with stage II squamous cell lung carcinoma. V usage is TRBV2 and J usage is TRBJ1-1; TRBD1 might be the D (5 bases). CDR3 protein: CASSGQVGLTEAFF. The CDR3 nucleotides are TGTGCCAGCAGCGGACAAGTTGGCCTCACTGAAGCTTTCTTT.